These T cell receptor beta chains were read from a single sample in a study of blood T cell repertoires in COVID-19. TCRdb's copy holds only in-frame clones and misses some; the assay was immunoSEQ multiplex PCR. The sample holds under 150,000 clones, roughly 90% seen once. Specimen: peripheral blood. The receptors here all came from a man in his forties or fifties with acute or convalescent COVID-19. Each CDR3 is given with its conserved first and last residue.

V gene	J gene	CDR3 protein
TRBV9	TRBJ2-3	CASSDREGSLADTQYF
TRBV6-5	TRBJ1-1	CASSFRRTEAFF
TRBV6-5	TRBJ1-4	CASRTTGNEKLFF
TRBV5-1	TRBJ1-1	CASSGTTLGNTEAFF
TRBV12-5	TRBJ1-5	CASGLVEGQPQHF
TRBV7-9	TRBJ2-3	CASSSTSGITDTQYF
TRBV19	TRBJ2-2	CASSVSGELFF
TRBV11-2	TRBJ2-1	CASSSTSKSSYNEQFF
TRBV3-1/TRBV3-2	TRBJ2-1	CASSQGLRAPYNEQFF
TRBV6-4	TRBJ2-3	CASSDSGQGTDTQYF
TRBV29-1	TRBJ2-1	CSVEGDYNEQFF
TRBV7-9	TRBJ2-7	CASSRGLAGLDEQYF
TRBV12-3/TRBV12-4	TRBJ1-3	CASSLPHTIYF
TRBV6-5	TRBJ2-5	CASSYLGLAEETQYF
TRBV7-2	TRBJ1-6	CASSSGTGYNSPLHF
TRBV15	TRBJ2-1	CATKREGSYNEQFF
TRBV5-1	TRBJ2-1	CATSAWGRDYNEQFF
TRBV5-1	TRBJ2-5	CASSFGTQGSETQYF
TRBV5-1	TRBJ1-5	CASSLAPEGVSPQHF
TRBV19	TRBJ2-7	CASSRGRAYEQYF
TRBV7-8	TRBJ2-7	CASSSHNNRAPYEQYF
TRBV6-6	TRBJ1-2	CASSYSSGELNYGYTF
TRBV18	TRBJ2-5	CASSPGTGGETQYF
TRBV10-3	TRBJ2-5	CATSDRGGETQYF
TRBV27	TRBJ2-1	CASPPSSYNEQFF
TRBV19	TRBJ1-4	CASQTPGNEKLFF
TRBV5-1	TRBJ2-3	CASSLVGQTSTDTQYF
TRBV11-2	TRBJ1-1	CASSYRWGANTEAFF
TRBV6-5	TRBJ2-5	CASSSTERETQYF
TRBV5-6	TRBJ1-3	CASSLAGGLLSGNTIYF
TRBV10-3	TRBJ2-7	CATRTGGGSYEQYF
TRBV24-1	TRBJ2-2	CATSDHGTDTGELFF
TRBV6-1	TRBJ2-7	CASSESVGDRVGQEDEQYF
TRBV27	TRBJ2-2	CASTRTSGRAFGGELFF
TRBV6-5	TRBJ2-7	CASSSPLAGGPREQYF
TRBV28	TRBJ1-3	CASSTPWGGTGNTIYF
TRBV7-9	TRBJ2-2	CASRLTGGTTGELFF
TRBV11-3	TRBJ2-7	CASRLDRAYEQYF
TRBV19	TRBJ2-5	CASSNQRQETQYF
TRBV30	TRBJ2-7	CAWKRPRTYEQYF
TRBV7-2	TRBJ2-4	CASSLSRTKNIQYF
TRBV28	TRBJ2-7	CASSSPTGAYEQYF
TRBV7-8	TRBJ2-7	CASSLEWWEAYEQYF
TRBV3-1/TRBV3-2	TRBJ1-2	CASSQVTGGRYGYTF
TRBV6-5	TRBJ2-1	CASRGVNEQFF
TRBV27	TRBJ2-2	CASSLGNTGELFF
TRBV6-5	TRBJ1-2	CASSYSRTGGNYGYTF
TRBV19	TRBJ1-5	CASSSQGNFGNQPQHF
TRBV4-1	TRBJ2-3	CASSQEKTSGRTSTDTQYF
TRBV5-6	TRBJ2-3	CASSPGTSGSADTQYF
TRBV5-4	TRBJ2-1	CASSRNIPGTSSYNEQFF
TRBV5-6	TRBJ2-7	CASSLSTSGSINDEQYF
TRBV7-9	TRBJ2-1	CASSLALVEQFF
TRBV6-5	TRBJ2-2	CATGGSRTGELFF
TRBV2	TRBJ1-5	CASSEHTGVLGQPQHF
TRBV27	TRBJ1-6	CASSLLGGVRSPLHF
TRBV7-6	TRBJ1-2	CASSLGQGADYGYTF